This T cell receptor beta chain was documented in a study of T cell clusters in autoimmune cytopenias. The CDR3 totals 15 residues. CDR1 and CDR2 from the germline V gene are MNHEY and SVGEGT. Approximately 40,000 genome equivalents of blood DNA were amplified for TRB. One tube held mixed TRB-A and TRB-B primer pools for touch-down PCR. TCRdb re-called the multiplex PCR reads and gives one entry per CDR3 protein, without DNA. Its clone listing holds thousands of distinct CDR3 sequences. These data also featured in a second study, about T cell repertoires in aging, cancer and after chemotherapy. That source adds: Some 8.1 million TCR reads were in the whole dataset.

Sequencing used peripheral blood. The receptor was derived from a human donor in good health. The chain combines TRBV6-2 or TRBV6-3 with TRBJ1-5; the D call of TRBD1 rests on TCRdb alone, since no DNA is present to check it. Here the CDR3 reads CASSYSGQGNQPQHF.